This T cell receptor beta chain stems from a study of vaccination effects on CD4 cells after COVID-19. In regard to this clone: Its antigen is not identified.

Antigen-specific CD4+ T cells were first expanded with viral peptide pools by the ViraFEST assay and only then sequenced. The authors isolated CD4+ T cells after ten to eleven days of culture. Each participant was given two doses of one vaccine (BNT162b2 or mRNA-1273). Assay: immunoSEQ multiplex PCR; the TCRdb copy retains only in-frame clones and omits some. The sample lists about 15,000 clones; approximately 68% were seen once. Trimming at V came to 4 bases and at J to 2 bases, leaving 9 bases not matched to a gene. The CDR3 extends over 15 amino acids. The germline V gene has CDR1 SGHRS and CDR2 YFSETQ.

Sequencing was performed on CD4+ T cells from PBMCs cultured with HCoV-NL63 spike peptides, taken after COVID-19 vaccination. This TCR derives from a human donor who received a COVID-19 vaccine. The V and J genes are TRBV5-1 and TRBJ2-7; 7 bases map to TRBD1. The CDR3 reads CASSLSTGFAYEQYF. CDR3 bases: TGCGCCAGCAGCCTCTCGACAGGGTTCGCCTACGAGCAGTACTTC.